This TCR beta chain was found in a study of lymphopenia after photon versus proton radiotherapy. General observations from the study: Survival link was tested only in deceased patients; proton benefit remains a possibility. After lymphocyte nadir, photon-treated repertoires showed oligoclonal expansion, especially CD8+ Temra. Proton therapy kept repertoires fairly stable, unlike photons, which gained effector/memory cells.

The CDR3 has 13 residues. CDR1 and CDR2 (germline): LNHDA, SQIVND (reference sequence). The germline V and J ends were trimmed by 7 bases and 1 base, with 8 bases remaining between them. Profiling relied on immunoSEQ multiplex PCR, and the TCRdb table lists in-frame clones only, not all of them. The sample holds tens of thousands of clones, about 90% seen once. Remarks on this clone: The antigen is undetermined.

This TCR was recovered from a man aged 80 or over with esophageal cancer. The sample consisted of peripheral blood, taken from a patient treated with proton-based radiotherapy. The rearrangement links TRBV19 to TRBJ1-5; D remains ambiguous. The CDR3 nucleotides are TGTGCCAGTAATAAAGGGAGCAATCAGCCCCAGCATTTT. This translates into CASNKGSNQPQHF.